These T cell receptor beta chains were read from a single sample in a study of shared clonotypes between healthy human individuals. Some clones are missing from TCRdb's copy, which holds only in-frame ones; the method was immunoSEQ multiplex PCR. The table shows 900,000 to 1,200,000 clones, with approximately 78% occurring only once. What was sequenced was memory CD4+ T cells from PBMCs. The receptors originated from a man aged 18 to 29 in good health. Some clones in this sample may be carry-over from other donors' samples. CDR3s include the opening cysteine and the closing phenylalanine or tryptophan. The D gene is left open where the match is weak. Only part of the rows carry a size: once, few, many, or a class if the clone is expanded.

NA,TRBJ2-1,15,NA,TRBV6-5,TGTGCCAGCAGTTACTCCGGGGTGACGTACAATGAGCAGTTCTTC,CASSYSGVTYNEQFF
NA,TRBJ2-1,12,NA,TRBV19,TGTGCCAGTAGTATACCCGCGGGGGAGCAGTTCTTC,CASSIPAGEQFF
NA,TRBJ1-1,13,NA,TRBV2,TGTGCCAGCAGTGGACAGATGAACACTGAAGCTTTCTTT,CASSGQMNTEAFF
TRBD2,TRBJ2-1,15,NA,TRBV11-1,TGTGCCAGCAGCAGCGGGACCCACAGTACTAATGAGCAGTTCTTC,CASSSGTHSTNEQFF
TRBD1,TRBJ1-5,13,NA,TRBV6-1,TGTGCCAGCAGCCGGGACAGGGGTCAGCCCCAGCATTTT,CASSRDRGQPQHF
NA,TRBJ2-4,15,NA,TRBV14,TGTGCCAGCAGCCCGCCGGGGCTAGCCAAAAACATTCAGTACTTC,CASSPPGLAKNIQYF
NA,TRBJ2-2,12,NA,TRBV2,TGTGCCAGCACTATTAACACCGGGGAGCTGTTTTTT,CASTINTGELFF
TRBD1,TRBJ2-3,14,NA,TRBV29-1,TGCAGCGTGACCGGGACAGGGGGCAGAGATACGCAGTATTTT,CSVTGTGGRDTQYF
NA,TRBJ1-5,16,NA,TRBV19,TGTGCCAGTAGTTCCACTTTACGCTATGGCAATCAGCCCCAGCATTTT,CASSSTLRYGNQPQHF
NA,TRBJ2-7,15,NA,TRBV28,TGTGCCAGCAGTTTGTTGACCCAGGGCAGACACGAGCAGTACTTC,CASSLLTQGRHEQYF
NA,TRBJ1-3,15,NA,TRBV12-5,TGTGCTAGTGGTTTTGCTCCAACGGGGAGGGCCACCATATATTTT,CASGFAPTGRATIYF
NA,TRBJ2-5,14,NA,TRBV18,TGTGCCAGCTCCCTCGACCAGGTAGTAGTGACCCAGTACTTC,CASSLDQVVVTQYF
TRBD1,TRBJ2-3,13,NA,TRBV16,TGTGCCAGCAGCCCATTCCGGGACAGGGGGCAGTATTTT,CASSPFRDRGQYF
TRBD2,TRBJ2-2,18,NA,TRBV9,TGTGCCAGCAGCCTCCAAAGCGGGGGACTAGCGGGCGTCCACGGGCTGTTTTTT,CASSLQSGGLAGVHGLFF
TRBD1,TRBJ2-7,17,NA,TRBV4-1,TGCGCCAGCAGCCAAGATCCCCGCCAGGGGGTAATCTACGAGCAGTACTTC,CASSQDPRQGVIYEQYF
NA,TRBJ1-2,14,NA,TRBV28,TGTGCCAGCACCAAAGGCCCAGGGAACTATGGCTACACCTTC,CASTKGPGNYGYTF
NA,TRBJ1-6,13,NA,TRBV9,TGTGCCAGCAGCACACGGGCGGATTCACCCCTCCACTTT,CASSTRADSPLHF
TRBD1,TRBJ2-3,14,NA,TRBV28,TGTGCCAGCAGCCCGCGGACAGGGCCAGATACGCAGTATTTT,CASSPRTGPDTQYF
NA,TRBJ2-2,17,NA,TRBV7-3,TGTGCCAGCAGCTCCGTCCTAGTGCGAGGGTCCACCGGGGAGCTGTTTTTT,CASSSVLVRGSTGELFF
NA,TRBJ2-7,17,NA,TRBV7-8,TGTGCCAGCAGCAAACGGGGACCCGGGACGATTGGTGCCGTGCAGTACTTC,CASSKRGPGTIGAVQYF
TRBD1,TRBJ1-2,12,NA,TRBV6-5,TGTGCCACGGTACAGGGGGCGCGTGGCTACACCTTC,CATVQGARGYTF
NA,TRBJ2-3,13,NA,TRBV30,TGTGCCTGGAGTGTAGGGGTATCAGATACGCAGTATTTT,CAWSVGVSDTQYF
NA,TRBJ2-7,15,few,TRBV30,TGTGCCTGGGAGCCTTCCGGGACACGGGTCTACGAGCAGTACTTC,CAWEPSGTRVYEQYF
TRBD1,TRBJ2-2,16,once,TRBV28,TGTGCCAGCAGTTTATCCCGGACAGGACCCACCGGGGAGCTGTTTTTT,CASSLSRTGPTGELFF
TRBD1,TRBJ2-2,15,NA,TRBV6-1,TGTGCCAGCACCCAAGACAGGGCCAACACCGGGGAGCTGTTTTTT,CASTQDRANTGELFF
TRBD1,TRBJ1-2,14,NA,TRBV28,TGTGCCAGCAGTCCCGGACAGGGGGCAGGTGGCTACACCTTC,CASSPGQGAGGYTF
NA,TRBJ2-3,15,once,TRBV18,TGTGCCAGCTCACCACCGGGCAGGGGTGAAGATACGCAGTATTTT,CASSPPGRGEDTQYF
NA,TRBJ2-1,14,few,TRBV7-3,TGTGCCAGCAGCGATTCGAGCTCCTACAATGAGCAGTTCTTC,CASSDSSSYNEQFF
NA,TRBJ2-4,13,few,TRBV25-1,TGTGCCAGCAGTTTGGGGGCGCTGAACATTCAGTACTTC,CASSLGALNIQYF
TRBD1,TRBJ2-7,14,NA,TRBV28,TGTGCCAGCATCCAAAGACAGGGCTCCTACGAGCAGTACTTC,CASIQRQGSYEQYF
TRBD1,TRBJ2-1,17,NA,TRBV4-2,TGTGCCAGCAGCCAAGACATCGGCCCCAGGGGGCTGGATGAGCAGTTCTTC,CASSQDIGPRGLDEQFF
TRBD2,TRBJ2-3,17,NA,TRBV30,TGTGCCTGGAGTGTATTTGGGACTACTAGGGTCACAGATACGCAGTATTTT,CAWSVFGTTRVTDTQYF
TRBD2,TRBJ2-3,18,NA,TRBV27,TGTGCCAGCAGTTTCGATTATCCCGGGACTAGCGGATTAGATACGCAGTATTTT,CASSFDYPGTSGLDTQYF
NA,TRBJ2-2,16,NA,TRBV4-3,TGCGCCAGCAGCCACATCGGTGATTTGTTCACCGGGGAGCTGTTTTTT,CASSHIGDLFTGELFF
NA,TRBJ2-3,16,NA,TRBV5-4,TGTGCCAGCAGCTTGGTTGCGGGGGCTCGCACAGATACGCAGTATTTT,CASSLVAGARTDTQYF
NA,TRBJ2-1,11,NA,TRBV20-1,TGCAGTGCTAGTCGGGGCAATGAGCAGTTCTTC,CSASRGNEQFF
NA,TRBJ2-5,15,NA,TRBV11-3,TGTGCCAGCAGCACATCAGGGAACCGGGAGGAGACCCAGTACTTC,CASSTSGNREETQYF
NA,TRBJ2-1,14,NA,TRBV5-1,TGCGCCAGCTCCACAGAAAGCTCCTACAATGAGCAGTTCTTC,CASSTESSYNEQFF
NA,TRBJ1-2,12,NA,TRBV28,TGTGCCAGCAGCCCTAAGCTCTATGGCTACACCTTC,CASSPKLYGYTF
NA,TRBJ2-7,15,NA,TRBV5-1,TGCGCCAGCAGCTTGGCCTCGGGACACTACTACGAGCAGTACTTC,CASSLASGHYYEQYF
TRBD1,TRBJ1-5,14,NA,TRBV19,TGTGCCAGTAGCGGGGACAGGGTGGATCAGCCCCAGCATTTT,CASSGDRVDQPQHF
NA,TRBJ2-5,12,NA,TRBV30,TGTGCCTGGAGAGGGAACCAAGAGACCCAGTACTTC,CAWRGNQETQYF
NA,TRBJ2-7,13,NA,TRBV6-5,TGTGCCAGCAGTAAGCCAGGTTCTTACGAGCAGTACTTC,CASSKPGSYEQYF
TRBD2,TRBJ2-7,14,NA,TRBV6-5,TGTGCCAGCAGGAAGACTAGCGGATACTACGAGCAGTACTTC,CASRKTSGYYEQYF
NA,TRBJ2-3,14,NA,TRBV5-4,TGTGCCAGCAGAGGCGTCGGGAGCACAGATACGCAGTATTTT,CASRGVGSTDTQYF
NA,TRBJ1-3,13,few,TRBV27,TGTGCCAGCAGCGGGGGACCTGGAAACACCATATATTTT,CASSGGPGNTIYF
NA,TRBJ2-4,15,few,TRBV19,TGTGCCAGTAGTATGCAAGGGGTAGCCAAAAACATTCAGTACTTC,CASSMQGVAKNIQYF
TRBD1,TRBJ1-2,15,NA,TRBV29-1,TGCAGCGCTGGACAGGGGGCTGACCGTCCCTATGGCTACACCTTC,CSAGQGADRPYGYTF
NA,TRBJ1-3,14,NA,TRBV7-2,TGTGCCAGCAGCTTATGGCAGGCTGGAAACACCATATATTTT,CASSLWQAGNTIYF
TRBD1,TRBJ2-7,16,NA,TRBV28,TGTGCCAGCAGTTCCCCTTTGGACAGGGGGAGAAACGAGCAGTACTTC,CASSSPLDRGRNEQYF
TRBD1,TRBJ2-3,14,NA,TRBV5-4,TGTGCCAGCAGCTCCCGGGACAGCCAAGATACGCAGTATTTT,CASSSRDSQDTQYF
NA,TRBJ2-1,12,few,TRBV4-2,TGTGCCAGCAGCCTCGATTTGTATGAGCAGTTCTTC,CASSLDLYEQFF
NA,TRBJ1-2,12,NA,TRBV29-1,TGCAGCCCAAGCTCAGGGGTTGATGGCTACACCTTC,CSPSSGVDGYTF
TRBD2,TRBJ2-1,14,NA,TRBV18,TGTGCCAGCTCACTCGGACTAGTTCCCAATGAGCAGTTCTTC,CASSLGLVPNEQFF
NA,TRBJ2-7,17,NA,TRBV7-8,TGTGCCAGCAGCCCACGCAGACCCGCCATCAACGACTACGAGCAGTACTTC,CASSPRRPAINDYEQYF